This TCR beta chain was identified during a study of T cell repertoires in cytomegalovirus infection. Germline V gene sequence: CDR1 SGHTA, CDR2 FQGNSA. The V and J ends lost 4 bases and 5 bases, in that order; junction bases with no gene match: 6. The CDR3 covers 15 residues. With regard to this clonotype: No antigen is known for it.

TCRdb passed the reads through MiXCR, listing each CDR3 protein once. The sample shows roughly 180,000 distinct CDR3 sequences, less than 25% of them seen only once. Sequencing was performed on CD8+ T cells from cultured PBMCs, taken from culture after CMV antigen stimulation. The genes are TRBV7-2 and TRBJ1-5; 9 bases match TRBD1. This TCR was recovered from a human donor in good health (CMV status not recorded). Some clones in this sample may be carry-over from other donors' samples. For the CDR3, the DNA is TGTGCCAGCAGCTCCCGGGACAGGGCGGATCAGCCCCAGCATTTT. Protein: CASSSRDRADQPQHF.